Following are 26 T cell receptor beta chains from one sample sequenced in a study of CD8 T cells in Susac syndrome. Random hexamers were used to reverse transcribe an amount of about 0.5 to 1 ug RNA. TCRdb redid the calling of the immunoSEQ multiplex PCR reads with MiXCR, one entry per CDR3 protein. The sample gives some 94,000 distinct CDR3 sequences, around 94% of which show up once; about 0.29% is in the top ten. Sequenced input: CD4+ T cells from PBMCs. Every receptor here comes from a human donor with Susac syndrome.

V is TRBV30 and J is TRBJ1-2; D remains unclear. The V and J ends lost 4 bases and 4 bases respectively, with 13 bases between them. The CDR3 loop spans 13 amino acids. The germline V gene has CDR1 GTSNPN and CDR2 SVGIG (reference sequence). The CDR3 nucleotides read TGTGCCTGGACACCCCGGCAGTTCTATGGCTACACCTTC. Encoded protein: CAWTPRQFYGYTF.

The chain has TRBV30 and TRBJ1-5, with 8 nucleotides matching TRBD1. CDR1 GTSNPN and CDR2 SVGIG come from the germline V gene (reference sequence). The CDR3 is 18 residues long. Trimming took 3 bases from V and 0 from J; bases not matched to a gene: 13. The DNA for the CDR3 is TGTGCCTGGAGCGCGAACATCGGGACAGGCTATAGCAATCAGCCCCAGCATTTT. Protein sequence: CAWSANIGTGYSNQPQHF.

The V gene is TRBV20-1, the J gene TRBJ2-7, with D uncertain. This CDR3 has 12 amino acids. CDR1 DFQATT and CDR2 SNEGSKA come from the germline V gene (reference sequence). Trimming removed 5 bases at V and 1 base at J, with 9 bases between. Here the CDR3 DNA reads TGCAGTGCTGCTGGACGATCCTACGAGCAGTACTTC. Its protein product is CSAAGRSYEQYF.

The CDR3 bases are TGCAGTGCTGGGGGTGGGGGGTGGAATCAGCCCCAGCATTTT. Encoded protein: CSAGGGGWNQPQHF. The chain links TRBV20-1 to TRBJ1-5, with a tentative D call TRBD1 (5 bases). Germline V gene data show CDR1 as DFQATT and CDR2 as SNEGSKA (reference sequence). V was pared by 5 bases and J by 4 bases, with 15 bases between. The CDR3 is made up of 14 amino acids.

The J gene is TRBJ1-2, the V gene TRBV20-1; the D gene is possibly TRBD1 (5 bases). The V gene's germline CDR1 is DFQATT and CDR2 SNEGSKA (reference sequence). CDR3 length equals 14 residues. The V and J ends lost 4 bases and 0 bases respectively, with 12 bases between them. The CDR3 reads CSATPTVTNYGYTF. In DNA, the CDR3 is TGCAGTGCTACCCCGACAGTCACTAACTATGGCTACACCTTC.

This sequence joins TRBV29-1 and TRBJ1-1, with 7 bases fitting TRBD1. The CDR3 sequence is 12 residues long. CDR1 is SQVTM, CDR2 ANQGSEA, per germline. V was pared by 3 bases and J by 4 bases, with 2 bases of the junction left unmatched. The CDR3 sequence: CSVDNRGTEAFF. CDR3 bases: TGCAGCGTTGACAACAGGGGCACTGAAGCTTTCTTT. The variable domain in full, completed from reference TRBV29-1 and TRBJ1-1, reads SAVISQKPSRDICQRGTSLTIQCQVDSQVTMMFWYRQQPGQSLTLIATANQGSEATYESGFVIDKFPISRPNLTFSTLTVSNMSPEDSSIYLCSVDNRGTEAFFGQGTRLTVV.

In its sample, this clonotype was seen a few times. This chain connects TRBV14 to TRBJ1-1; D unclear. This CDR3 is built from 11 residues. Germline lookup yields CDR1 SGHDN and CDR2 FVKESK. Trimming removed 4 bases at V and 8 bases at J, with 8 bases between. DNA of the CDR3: TGTGCCAGCAGCCCCCGTTTAGAAGCTTTCTTT. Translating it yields CASSPRLEAFF.

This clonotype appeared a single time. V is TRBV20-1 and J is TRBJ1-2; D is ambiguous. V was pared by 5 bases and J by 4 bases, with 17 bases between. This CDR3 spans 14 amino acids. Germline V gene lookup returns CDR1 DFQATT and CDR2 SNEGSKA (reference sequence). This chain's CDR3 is CSAAGGLDGYGYTF. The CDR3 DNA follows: TGCAGTGCTGCCGGAGGTTTAGACGGCTATGGCTACACCTTC.

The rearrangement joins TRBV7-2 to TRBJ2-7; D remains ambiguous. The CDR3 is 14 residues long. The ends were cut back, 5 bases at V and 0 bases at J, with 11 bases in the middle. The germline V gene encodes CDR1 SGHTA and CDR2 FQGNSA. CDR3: CASSPNLVSYEQYF. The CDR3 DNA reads TGTGCCAGCAGCCCAAACTTGGTCTCCTACGAGCAGTACTTC.

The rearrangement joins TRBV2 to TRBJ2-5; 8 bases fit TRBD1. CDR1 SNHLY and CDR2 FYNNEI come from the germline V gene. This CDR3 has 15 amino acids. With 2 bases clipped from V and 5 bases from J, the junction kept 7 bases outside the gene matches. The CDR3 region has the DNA TGTGCCAGCAGTGAATCGGGACAGGAGATGGAGACCCAGTACTTC. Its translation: CASSESGQEMETQYF.

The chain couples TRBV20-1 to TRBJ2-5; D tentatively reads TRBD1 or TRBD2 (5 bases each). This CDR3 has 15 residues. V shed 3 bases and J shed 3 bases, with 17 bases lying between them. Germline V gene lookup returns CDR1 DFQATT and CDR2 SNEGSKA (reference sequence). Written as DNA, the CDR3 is TGCAGTGCTAGCCAGCCCTTGGGGCGGGAAGAGACCCAGTACTTC. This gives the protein CSASQPLGREETQYF.

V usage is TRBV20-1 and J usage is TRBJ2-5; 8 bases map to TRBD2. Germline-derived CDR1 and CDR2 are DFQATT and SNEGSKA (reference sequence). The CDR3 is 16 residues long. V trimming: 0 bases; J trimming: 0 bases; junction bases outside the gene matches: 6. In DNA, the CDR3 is TGCAGTGCTAGAGATCTCCAGCGGGGGTACCAAGAGACCCAGTACTTC. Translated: CSARDLQRGYQETQYF.

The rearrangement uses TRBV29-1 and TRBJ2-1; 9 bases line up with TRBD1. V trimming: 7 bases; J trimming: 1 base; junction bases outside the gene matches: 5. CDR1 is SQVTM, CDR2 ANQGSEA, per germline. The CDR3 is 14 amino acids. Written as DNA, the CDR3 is TGCAGCGACCAGACAGGGGGGTCCTACAATGAGCAGTTCTTC. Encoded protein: CSDQTGGSYNEQFF.

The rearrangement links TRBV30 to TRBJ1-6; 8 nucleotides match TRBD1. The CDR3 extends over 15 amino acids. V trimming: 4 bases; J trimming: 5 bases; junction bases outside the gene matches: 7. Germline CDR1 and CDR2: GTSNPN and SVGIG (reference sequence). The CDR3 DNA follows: TGTGCCTGGAACCAAGGACAGGGTCATAATTCACCCCTCCACTTT. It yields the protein CAWNQGQGHNSPLHF.

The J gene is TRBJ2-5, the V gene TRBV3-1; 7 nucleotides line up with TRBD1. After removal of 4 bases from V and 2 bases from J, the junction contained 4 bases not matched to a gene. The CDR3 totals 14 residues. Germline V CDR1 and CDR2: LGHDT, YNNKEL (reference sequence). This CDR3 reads CASSRRTGQETQYF. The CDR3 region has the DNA TGTGCCAGCAGCCGAAGGACAGGACAAGAGACCCAGTACTTC.

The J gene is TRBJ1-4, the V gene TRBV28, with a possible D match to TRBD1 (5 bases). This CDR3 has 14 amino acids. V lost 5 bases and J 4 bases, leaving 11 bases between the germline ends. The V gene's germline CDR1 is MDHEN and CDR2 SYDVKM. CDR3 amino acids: CASSPPGLNEKLFF. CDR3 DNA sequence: TGTGCCAGCAGTCCCCCGGGGCTTAATGAAAAACTGTTTTTT.

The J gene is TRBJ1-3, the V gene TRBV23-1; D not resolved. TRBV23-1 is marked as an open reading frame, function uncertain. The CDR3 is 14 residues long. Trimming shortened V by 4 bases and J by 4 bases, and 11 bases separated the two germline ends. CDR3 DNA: TGCGCCAGCAGTCGATCAGGACTCGGAAACACCATATATTTT. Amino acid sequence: CASSRSGLGNTIYF.

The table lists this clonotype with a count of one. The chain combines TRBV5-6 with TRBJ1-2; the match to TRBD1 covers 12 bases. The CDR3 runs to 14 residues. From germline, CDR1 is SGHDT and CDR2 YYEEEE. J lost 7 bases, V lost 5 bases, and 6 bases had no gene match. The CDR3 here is CASSSGTGGSGYTF. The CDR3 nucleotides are TGTGCCAGCAGTTCCGGGACAGGGGGCTCTGGCTACACCTTC.

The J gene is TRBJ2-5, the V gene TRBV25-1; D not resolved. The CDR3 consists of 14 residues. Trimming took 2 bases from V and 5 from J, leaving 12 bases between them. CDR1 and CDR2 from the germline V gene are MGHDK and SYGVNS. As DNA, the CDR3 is TGTGCCAGCAGTGAAAATTCACCAACGGAGACCCAGTACTTC. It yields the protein CASSENSPTETQYF. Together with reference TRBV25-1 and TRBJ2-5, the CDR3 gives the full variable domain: EADIYQTPRYLVIGTGKKITLECSQTMGHDKMYWYQQDPGMELHLIHYSYGVNSTEKGDLSSESTVSRIRTEHFPLTLESARPSHTSQYLCASSENSPTETQYFGPGTRLLVL.

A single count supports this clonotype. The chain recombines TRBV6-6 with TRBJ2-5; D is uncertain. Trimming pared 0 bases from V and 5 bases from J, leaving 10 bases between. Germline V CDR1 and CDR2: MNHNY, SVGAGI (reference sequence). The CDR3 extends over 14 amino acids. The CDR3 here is CASSYSAGWETQYF. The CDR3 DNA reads TGTGCCAGCAGTTACTCAGCCGGGTGGGAGACCCAGTACTTC.

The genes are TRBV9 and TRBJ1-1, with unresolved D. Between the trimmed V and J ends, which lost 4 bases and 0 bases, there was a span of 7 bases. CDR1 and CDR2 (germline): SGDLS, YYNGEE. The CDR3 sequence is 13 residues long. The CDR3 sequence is CASSPHMNTEAFF. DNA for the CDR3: TGTGCCAGCAGCCCACACATGAACACTGAAGCTTTCTTT.

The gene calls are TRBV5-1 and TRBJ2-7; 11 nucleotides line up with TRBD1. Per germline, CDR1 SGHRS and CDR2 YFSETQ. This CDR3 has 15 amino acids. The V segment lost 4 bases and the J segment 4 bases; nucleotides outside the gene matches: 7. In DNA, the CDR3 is TGCGCCAGCAGCACCGGACAGGGGGCTGGGTACGAGCAGTACTTC. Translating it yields CASSTGQGAGYEQYF. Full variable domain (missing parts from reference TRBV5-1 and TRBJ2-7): KAGVTQTPRYLIKTRGQQVTLSCSPISGHRSVSWYQQTPGQGLQFLFEYFSETQRNKGNFPGRFSGRQFSNSRSEMNVSTLELGDSALYLCASSTGQGAGYEQYFGPGTRLTVT.

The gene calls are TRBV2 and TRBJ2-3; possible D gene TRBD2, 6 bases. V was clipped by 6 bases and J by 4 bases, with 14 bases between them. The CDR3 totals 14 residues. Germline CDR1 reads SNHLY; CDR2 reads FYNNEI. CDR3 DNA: TGTGCCAGCAGGCCGGGACTCAACTCAGATACGCAGTATTTT. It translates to CASRPGLNSDTQYF.

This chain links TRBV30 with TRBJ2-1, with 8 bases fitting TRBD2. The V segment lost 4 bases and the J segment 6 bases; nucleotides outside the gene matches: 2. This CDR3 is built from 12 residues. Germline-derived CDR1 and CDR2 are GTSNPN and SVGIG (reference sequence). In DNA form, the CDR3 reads TGTGCCTGGAACGCGGGGGGCAATGAGCAGTTCTTC. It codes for CAWNAGGNEQFF.

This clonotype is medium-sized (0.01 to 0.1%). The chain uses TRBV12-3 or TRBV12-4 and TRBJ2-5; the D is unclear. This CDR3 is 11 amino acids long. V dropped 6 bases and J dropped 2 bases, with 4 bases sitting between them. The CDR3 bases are TGTGCCAGCAGCTTACAAGAGACCCAGTACTTC. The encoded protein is CASSLQETQYF.

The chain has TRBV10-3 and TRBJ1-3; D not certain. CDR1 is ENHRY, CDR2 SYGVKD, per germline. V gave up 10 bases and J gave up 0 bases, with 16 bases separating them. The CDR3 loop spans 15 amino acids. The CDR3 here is CATLAGRDSGNTIYF. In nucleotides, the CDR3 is TGTGCCACCCTAGCGGGCAGAGACTCTGGAAACACCATATATTTT.